A selection of T cell receptor beta chains follows, all from one sample in a study of technical replicates of blood from a handful of donors. The repertoire was sequenced with immunoSEQ multiplex PCR; TCRdb's copy has only in-frame clones and lacks some. Counted here are tens of thousands of clones, roughly 95% occurring once; the ten biggest clones make up about 0.22%. Sequencing was carried out using T cells isolated from PBMCs. The receptor source for this set is a human donor in good health. CDR3s include the opening cysteine and the closing phenylalanine or tryptophan. The order of the fields is J gene, D gene, V gene, clone size, CDR3 protein, CDR3 DNA. D genes are given only for firm matches. Rows may omit the clone size; those that give it use once, few, many or a size class.

>TRBJ1-1|TRBD1|TRBV6-5|.
CATQGAMITEAFF
TGTGCCACACAGGGGGCAATGATCACTGAAGCTTTCTTT
>TRBJ2-5|.|TRBV5-1|.
CASSFAQGGETQYF
TGCGCCAGCAGCTTCGCGCAGGGGGGCGAGACCCAGTACTTC
>TRBJ1-3|TRBD1|TRBV6-5|.
CASGGTASGNTIYF
TGTGCCAGCGGAGGGACAGCCTCTGGAAACACCATATATTTT
>TRBJ2-2|TRBD1|TRBV5-1|.
CASDPGQTYTGELFF
TGCGCCAGCGACCCGGGACAGACCTACACCGGGGAGCTGTTTTTT
>TRBJ1-5|.|TRBV14|.
CASSQTKPNQPQHF
TGTGCCAGCAGCCAAACTAAACCCAATCAGCCCCAGCATTTT
>TRBJ1-3|.|TRBV2|.
CASRRLLGGTIYF
TGTGCCAGCAGAAGACTGTTAGGTGGCACCATATATTTT
>TRBJ1-5|.|TRBV7-9|.
CASNFPAVSDQPQHF
TGTGCCAGCAACTTCCCGGCGGTCTCGGATCAGCCCCAGCATTTT
>TRBJ2-3|TRBD2|TRBV6-5|.
CASSYSITSGSVLQYF
TGTGCCAGCAGTTACTCGATAACTAGCGGGAGCGTTTTGCAGTATTTT
>TRBJ1-3|.|TRBV7-9|.
CASVPQGQGRSGNTIYF
TGTGCCAGCGTCCCGCAGGGGCAGGGGCGCTCTGGAAACACCATATATTTT
>TRBJ1-4|TRBD1|TRBV5-1|.
CASRRDSYNEKLFF
TGCGCCAGCAGACGGGACAGCTATAATGAAAAACTGTTTTTT
>TRBJ2-2|.|TRBV11-3|.
CASSLTDRNTGELFF
TGTGCCAGCAGCTTAACGGACAGGAACACCGGGGAGCTGTTTTTT
>TRBJ2-3|TRBD1|TRBV6-4|.
CASSDRTGNTDTQYF
TGTGCCAGCAGTGACCGGACAGGGAACACAGATACGCAGTATTTT
>TRBJ2-7|TRBD1|TRBV6-1|.
CASSELGTDSYEQYF
TGTGCCAGCAGTGAACTAGGGACAGACTCTTACGAGCAGTACTTC
>TRBJ2-5|.|TRBV2|.
CAVIRGQFRRQETQYF
TGTGCCGTCATAAGGGGCCAGTTTCGGCGACAAGAGACCCAGTACTTC
>TRBJ1-1|TRBD1|TRBV2|.
CATDRENTEAFF
TGTGCCACGGACAGGGAGAACACTGAAGCTTTCTTT
>TRBJ1-1|.|TRBV5-1|.
CASSSQGRYVNTEAFF
TGCGCCAGCAGCTCCCAGGGGCGCTATGTGAACACTGAAGCTTTCTTT
>TRBJ2-2|TRBD1|TRBV14|.
CASSHTQGDLNTGELFF
TGTGCCAGCAGCCACACCCAGGGGGACCTGAACACCGGGGAGCTGTTTTTT
>TRBJ1-2|TRBD1|TRBV7-8|once
CASSLWAGGYGYTF
TGTGCCAGCAGCTTATGGGCAGGGGGCTATGGCTACACCTTC
>TRBJ2-1|TRBD2|TRBV7-6|.
CASSLSRLAETSYNEQFF
TGTGCCAGCAGCCTATCTCGACTAGCGGAAACTTCCTACAATGAGCAGTTCTTC
>TRBJ2-7|TRBD1|TRBV27|.
CASSLSVTGGYEQYF
TGTGCCAGCAGTTTATCAGTGACAGGGGGCTACGAGCAGTACTTC
>TRBJ2-2|.|TRBV2|.
CASKGGGEISNTGELFF
TGTGCCAGCAAGGGCGGGGGCGAAATTTCGAACACCGGGGAGCTGTTTTTT
>TRBJ2-3|.|TRBV6-4|.
CASKGGTAGDTQYF
TGTGCCAGCAAAGGGGGGACAGCAGGAGATACGCAGTATTTT
>TRBJ2-3|TRBD2|TRBV6-5|.
CASSYSTSGLTDTQYF
TGTGCCAGCAGTTACTCGACTAGCGGGCTCACAGATACGCAGTATTTT
>TRBJ1-2|TRBD1|TRBV28|.
CASSLSSGGNYGYTF
TGTGCCAGCAGTTTATCGTCAGGGGGAAACTATGGCTACACCTTC
>TRBJ2-7|.|TRBV11-2|.
CASSPLKFRRYEQYF
TGTGCCAGCAGCCCACTCAAGTTCCGCCGGTACGAGCAGTACTTC
>TRBJ1-3|TRBD1|TRBV28|.
CASASGQTNTIYF
TGTGCCAGCGCCTCGGGACAGACAAACACCATATATTTT
>TRBJ1-1|.|TRBV2|.
CASSAGTEAFF
TGTGCCAGCAGTGCGGGGACTGAAGCTTTCTTT
>TRBJ1-4|TRBD1|TRBV13|.
CASSSLMTGATAGRLFF
TGTGCCAGCAGCTCCTTGATGACAGGGGCCACGGCGGGTCGGTTGTTTTTT
>TRBJ2-5|.|TRBV5-4|.
CASTADYQETQYF
TGTGCCAGCACCGCGGATTATCAAGAGACCCAGTACTTC
>TRBJ2-4|.|TRBV12-5|.
CASGLLRRGSGTKNIQYF
TGTGCTAGTGGTTTGCTCCGCAGGGGCTCGGGGACCAAAAACATTCAGTACTTC
>TRBJ1-5|TRBD1|TRBV4-2|.
CASSQEGQGIQPQHF
TGTGCCAGCAGCCAAGAGGGACAGGGAATTCAGCCCCAGCATTTT
>TRBJ2-5|TRBD1|TRBV11-2|.
CASSAGQGRETQYF
TGTGCCAGCAGCGCCGGACAGGGCCGGGAGACCCAGTACTTC
>TRBJ1-1|.|TRBV5-4|.
CASSLVGLVNTEAFF
TGTGCCAGCAGCTTGGTTGGACTGGTGAACACTGAAGCTTTCTTT
>TRBJ1-1|.|TRBV30|.
CASITVMNTEAFF
TGTGCCTCCATTACAGTCATGAACACTGAAGCTTTCTTT
>TRBJ2-7|TRBD1|TRBV6-1|.
CASSGPGQGKVQYF
TGTGCCAGCAGTGGACCGGGACAGGGTAAGGTGCAGTACTTC
>TRBJ2-5|.|TRBV6-1|.
CASSEWGQVGEETQYF
TGTGCCAGCAGTGAGTGGGGCCAGGTAGGAGAAGAGACCCAGTACTTC
>TRBJ2-2|TRBD2|TRBV6-1|.
CASSEFPSGVANTGELFF
TGTGCCAGCAGTGAATTCCCTAGCGGGGTCGCGAACACCGGGGAGCTGTTTTTT
>TRBJ1-1|.|TRBV18|.
CASSPSRVLSNTEAFF
TGTGCCAGCTCACCGTCGAGGGTGTTATCGAACACTGAAGCTTTCTTT
>TRBJ1-5|.|TRBV30|.
CAWSDPLTGPQHF
TGTGCCTGGAGTGACCCCCTGACAGGCCCCCAGCATTTT
>TRBJ2-2|.|TRBV27|.
CATGGGTGELFF
TGTGCCACTGGGGGCGGCACCGGGGAGCTGTTTTTT
>TRBJ2-2|TRBD1|TRBV25-1|.
CASSGQTGWFNTGELFF
TGTGCCAGCAGTGGCCAGACAGGGTGGTTCAACACCGGGGAGCTGTTTTTT
>TRBJ2-1|TRBD1|TRBV11-3|.
CASSLGGQGRNEQFF
TGTGCCAGCAGCTTAGGGGGACAGGGGAGAAATGAGCAGTTCTTC
>TRBJ2-2|.|TRBV2|.
CASGPRANTGELFF
TGTGCCAGCGGACCCAGGGCGAACACCGGGGAGCTGTTTTTT
>TRBJ2-2|.|TRBV14|.
CASEEGGTGELFF
TGTGCCAGTGAGGAGGGAGGCACCGGGGAGCTGTTTTTT
>TRBJ1-2|.|TRBV7-7|.
CASSPRGAGQRFYTPKDYGYTF
TGTGCCAGCAGCCCCCGAGGAGCAGGACAGAGGTTTTACACTCCTAAAGACTATGGCTACACCTTC
>TRBJ2-7|.|TRBV11-2|.
CASRPVGGGYEQYF
TGTGCCAGCAGACCCGTGGGGGGAGGATACGAGCAGTACTTC
>TRBJ2-3|.|TRBV11-2|once
CASSPPERGTDTQYF
TGTGCCAGCAGCCCCCCTGAGCGGGGCACAGATACGCAGTATTTT
>TRBJ2-1|TRBD2|TRBV4-1|.
CASSQDTGRTSGSNEQFF
TGCGCCAGCAGCCAAGATACCGGAAGGACTAGCGGCTCCAATGAGCAGTTCTTC
>TRBJ1-2|TRBD1|TRBV19|.
CATASQGYYGYTF
TGTGCCACCGCCTCACAGGGGTACTATGGCTACACCTTC